This T cell receptor (beta chain) originates from a study of T cell repertoires in cytomegalovirus infection. Findings and caveats of the study: Clonotype analysis showed dominance of the ex vivo response by HLA-C-restricted CMV-specific TCR beta clonotypes. There were carriers of CMV plus the relevant HLA, and cumulative public TCR beta family frequency identified them.

As for this clonotype: Its antigen remains unknown.

The CDR3 spans 14 residues. Germline CDR1 GTSNPN, CDR2 SVGIG (reference sequence). With V trimmed by 3 bases and J by 7 bases, 11 bases remained unmatched. TCRdb used MiXCR to reprocess the reads, holding one entry per CDR3 protein. The data contain 450,000 to 600,000 distinct CDR3 sequences, roughly 10% of them singletons. The source material was PBMCs. The chain joins TRBV30 to TRBJ2-5, with 7 bases lining up with TRBD1. The sequence was obtained from a human donor in good health (CMV status not recorded). Some clones in this sample may be carry-over from other donors' samples. CDR3 nucleotides: TGTGCCTGGAGAGGGACAGTTCGTGGTGGGACCCAGTACTTC. This sequence encodes CAWRGTVRGGTQYF.